Below, 15 T cell receptor beta chains from the same sample are listed, as sequenced in a study of control samples from healthy donors and cancer patients (dated by TCRdb to about 2020). Receptor amplification or capture employed the immunoSEQ multiplex PCR assay. The source is immuneACCESS, and TCRdb retained only in-frame sequences with V and J called. Part of the clones is not carried over; for the studies checked, unresolved V genes explain less than half of this, and the remainder is unexplained. This sample comprises about 110,000 clones, about 80% of them detected only once. The ten most abundant clones make up 6.5% of the sample. The source material was blood. The origin of the receptors is a man aged 18 to 30 in good health.

V usage is TRBV4-1 and J usage is TRBJ2-3; D gene ambiguous. This CDR3 contains 14 residues. V was trimmed by 1 base and J by 11 bases, leaving 16 bases between them. Looked up from germline, CDR1 is MGHRA and CDR2 is YSYEKL. The chain's CDR3 is CASSQGSISRVQYF. DNA for the CDR3: TGCGCCAGCAGCCAAGGAAGTATTTCTAGGGTGCAGTATTTT.

The chain employs TRBV18 and TRBJ1-1, with D perhaps matching TRBD1 (6 bases). Trimming left V 0 bases short and J 0 bases short, with 14 bases between. CDR1 KGHSH and CDR2 LQKENI come from the germline V gene. The CDR3 spans 17 residues. CDR3 sequence (DNA): TGTGCCAGCTCACCACCAGGTTGGGGGCAGATGAACACTGAAGCTTTCTTT. Its translation is CASSPPGWGQMNTEAFF.

This clone was recorded once. This chain links TRBV4-1 with TRBJ1-5; no definite D call. The CDR3 has 17 amino acids. V shed 2 bases and J shed 0 bases, with 14 bases lying between them. Germline CDR1 and CDR2: MGHRA and YSYEKL. The CDR3 nucleotides read TGCGCCAGCAGCCAAAGACTGATCGGGAGTAGCAATCAGCCCCAGCATTTT. It encodes CASSQRLIGSSNQPQHF.

The rearrangement links TRBV15 to TRBJ2-5, with D tentatively TRBD2 (5 bases). The V gene lost 3 bases and the J gene lost 0 bases, with 11 bases spanning the gap. Germline V CDR1 and CDR2: LNHNV, YYDKDF (reference sequence). The CDR3 sequence is 15 residues long. Here the CDR3 reads CATSRARGYQETQYF. DNA for the CDR3: TGTGCCACCAGCAGGGCCCGCGGGTACCAAGAGACCCAGTACTTC.

The CDR3 here is CSVEASRGYGYTF. The CDR3 DNA reads TGCAGCGTGGAGGCCTCCCGCGGCTATGGCTACACCTTC. The chain couples TRBV29-1 to TRBJ1-2; no firm D call. The germline CDR1 and CDR2 sequences are SQVTM and ANQGSEA. This CDR3 region has 13 residues. V was clipped by 6 bases and J by 4 bases, with 15 bases between them.

This clone was seen a few times. The chain links TRBV7-9 to TRBJ1-5; D gene uncertain. Germline values: CDR1 SEHNR, CDR2 FQNEAQ (reference sequence). Trimming removed 5 bases from V and 1 base from J, with 12 bases in between. CDR3 size: 15 residues. The CDR3 coding sequence is TGTGCCAGCAGCCCAGTGGGAGGAAGCAATCAGCCCCAGCATTTT. Translating it yields CASSPVGGSNQPQHF.

The chain joins TRBV7-2 to TRBJ2-5; TRBD1 aligns across 7 bases. Germline loops: CDR1 SGHTA, CDR2 FQGNSA. This CDR3 has 16 amino acids. V trimming: 1 base; J trimming: 6 bases; junction bases outside the gene matches: 11. CDR3 in DNA: TGTGCCAGCAGCTTAGGAGTACGAGGGGGCGGGCAGACCCAGTACTTC. Protein: CASSLGVRGGGQTQYF.

This clone was seen once. The rearrangement joins TRBV5-1 to TRBJ1-2; D not certain. The CDR3 is 13 amino acids. Per germline, CDR1 SGHRS and CDR2 YFSETQ. Trimming took off 0 bases at V and 4 bases at J, with 7 bases between the two ends. In nucleotides, the CDR3 is TGCGCCAGCAGCTTGGACAGCACCTATGGCTACACCTTC. Translation: CASSLDSTYGYTF.

V is TRBV19 and J is TRBJ2-7; TRBD2 is a possible D gene (5 bases). Germline V gene lookup returns CDR1 LNHDA and CDR2 SQIVND (reference sequence). There are 15 residues in the CDR3. V was pared by 1 base and J by 3 bases, with 13 bases between. Here the CDR3 reads CASSIGPGESYEQYF. In DNA, the CDR3 is TGTGCCAGTAGTATAGGGCCCGGGGAGAGCTACGAGCAGTACTTC.

The chain couples TRBV19 to TRBJ1-6, with a weak D call TRBD1 (6 bases). The CDR3 spans 14 residues. Germline loops: CDR1 LNHDA, CDR2 SQIVND (reference sequence). The germline V and J ends were trimmed by 3 bases and 5 bases, with 8 bases remaining between them. The CDR3 sequence is CASSIRDNNSPLHF. The CDR3 coding sequence is TGTGCCAGTAGTATCCGGGACAATAATTCACCCCTCCACTTT. Full variable domain (outside the CDR3, taken from reference TRBV19 and TRBJ1-6): DGGITQSPKYLFRKEGQNVTLSCEQNLNHDAMYWYRQDPGQGLRLIYYSQIVNDFQKGDIAEGYSVSREKKESFPLTVTSAQKNPTAFYLCASSIRDNNSPLHFGNGTRLTVT.

The CDR3 coding sequence is TGCGCCAGCAGCCAAGCTCTAAATTCACCCCTCCACTTT. Protein: CASSQALNSPLHF. This sequence joins TRBV4-3 and TRBJ1-6; D gene ambiguous. The CDR3 length is 13 residues. Germline V CDR1 and CDR2: LGHNA, YSLEER. Trimming stripped 1 base from V and 7 bases from J, with 5 bases between.

The genes are TRBV5-6 and TRBJ1-1, with D possibly TRBD1 on 5 matching bases. V was pared by 0 bases and J by 5 bases, with 20 bases between. This CDR3 has 17 residues. Per the germline V gene, CDR1 is SGHDT and CDR2 is YYEEEE. The CDR3 nucleotides are TGTGCCAGCAGCTTGGTTCTACTATCCAGGGAAAGGACTGAAGCTTTCTTT. The encoded protein is CASSLVLLSRERTEAFF.

The gene calls are TRBV6-5 and TRBJ1-6, with 7 bases lining up with TRBD1. J was trimmed by 7 bases and V by 7 bases; bases with no gene match: 10. The CDR3 totals 15 residues. Germline-derived CDR1 and CDR2 are MNHEY and SVGAGI. CDR3 sequence reads: CASILGRGRNSPLHF. The DNA for the CDR3 is TGTGCCAGCATCCTCGGCAGGGGGAGGAATTCACCCCTCCACTTT.

V usage is TRBV4-3 and J usage is TRBJ1-1; D is perhaps TRBD1 (6 bases). This CDR3 is built from 14 residues. The germline V gene encodes CDR1 LGHNA and CDR2 YSLEER. The ends were cut back, 4 bases at V and 2 bases at J, with 11 bases in the middle. CDR3 protein: CASSPQGRNTEAFF. The DNA for the CDR3 is TGCGCCAGCAGCCCACAGGGTCGTAACACTGAAGCTTTCTTT.

A word on this clone: One end of the junction varies from germline; a read error may be responsible. This chain uses TRBV6-1 with TRBJ2-2; TRBD1 might be the D (5 bases). The CDR3 covers 15 residues. From germline, CDR1 is MNHNS and CDR2 SASEGT. The DNA of the CDR3 is TGTGCCAGCAGGGAAGGGGTCGGGAACACCGGGGAGCTGTTTTTT. Translating gives CASREGVGNTGELFF.